A selection of T cell receptor beta chains follows, all from one sample in a study of OX40 agonist ivuxolimab in advanced cancers. Assay used: immunoSEQ multiplex PCR; TCRdb lists only in-frame clones, some missing. The table has some 69,000 clones, 91% seen once. The sample consisted of CD4+ or CD8+ T cells sorted from blood, taken in a trial of the OX40 agonist ivuxolimab. The origin of the receptors is an adult with an advanced solid tumor such as melanoma, head and neck, liver or kidney cancer. CDR3s include the opening cysteine and the closing phenylalanine or tryptophan. Fields, in order: V gene, D gene, clone size, J gene, CDR3 DNA, CDR3 protein. D genes are given only for firm matches. Size is omitted from some rows. Given values are once, few, many or a class for expanded clones.

>TRBV19|TRBD2|.|TRBJ2-5
TGTGCCAGTAGTTGGGGAGGGACGGAGACCCAGTACTTC
CASSWGGTETQYF
>TRBV7-2|TRBD2|.|TRBJ2-7
TGTGCCAGCAGCTTAGACTGGGAGGGCTATAGGGAGCAGTACTTC
CASSLDWEGYREQYF
>TRBV6-6|.|.|TRBJ2-5
TGTGCCAGCAGTTACCCTCCCGGGACCCCCGTACAGACCCAGTACTTC
CASSYPPGTPVQTQYF
>TRBV5-1|.|.|TRBJ2-4
TGCGCCAGCAGACGACAGGCACTAGACAAAAACATTCAGTACTTC
CASRRQALDKNIQYF
>TRBV5-5|.|.|TRBJ2-7
TGTGCCAGCAGCTTGGCTGGGAACTACGAGCAGTACTTC
CASSLAGNYEQYF
>TRBV6-6|.|.|TRBJ1-3
TGTGCCAGCAGTTACTCGACTGGGTTGGAAGGAAACACCATATATTTT
CASSYSTGLEGNTIYF
>TRBV27|TRBD1|.|TRBJ1-1
TGTGCCAGCAGTTTAACAGGGGGCACTGAAGCTTTCTTT
CASSLTGGTEAFF
>TRBV11-2|TRBD2|.|TRBJ2-7
TGTGCCAGCAGCTTAGATCCCCGACAGGGACTAGCGGGGACCTACGAGCAGTACTTC
CASSLDPRQGLAGTYEQYF
>TRBV15|.|.|TRBJ2-1
TGTGCCACCAGCTCTAGGGGCGATGAGCAGTTCTTC
CATSSRGDEQFF
>TRBV29-1|TRBD2|.|TRBJ2-1
TGCAGCGTTGCGGGGGGACCACTCTACAATGAGCAGTTCTTC
CSVAGGPLYNEQFF
>TRBV6-5|TRBD1|.|TRBJ1-2
TGTGCCAGCAGAAACAGGGGGTCCCTAAACTATGGCTACACCTTC
CASRNRGSLNYGYTF
>TRBV2|.|.|TRBJ1-5
TGTGCCAGCACCCTCGGGGGGGGTGGGGCTCAGCCCCAGCATTTT
CASTLGGGGAQPQHF
>TRBV6-5|TRBD2|.|TRBJ2-5
TGTGCCAGCAGTTATCCCGGACTAGCGGGAGTACAGACCCAGTACTTC
CASSYPGLAGVQTQYF
>TRBV7-3|TRBD1|.|TRBJ1-1
TGTGCCAGCAGCTTACTAGGGGGACAGTTTACTTTCTTT
CASSLLGGQFTFF
>TRBV23-1|.|.|TRBJ1-3
TGCGCCTCCCAGTCGGGACGCTCTGGAAACACCATATATTTT
CASQSGRSGNTIYF
>TRBV23-1|TRBD1|.|TRBJ1-5
TGCGCCAGCAGTCAACAGGGGGCGCGGCAGCCCCAGCATTTT
CASSQQGARQPQHF
>TRBV7-8|TRBD2|few|TRBJ2-5
TGTGCCAGCAGCTTGACTATGGGACTAAACCCAGAGACCCAGTACTTC
CASSLTMGLNPETQYF
>TRBV5-1|.|.|TRBJ2-7
TGCGCCAGCAGCTTGGAGGTTCCCTCCTCCTACGAGCAGTACTTC
CASSLEVPSSYEQYF
>TRBV5-1|.|.|TRBJ2-1
TGCGCCAGCGGCTCCATAGCACTTAGCTCCTACAATGAGCAGTTCTTC
CASGSIALSSYNEQFF
>TRBV11-2|TRBD1|.|TRBJ1-1
TGTGCCAGCACGGAGAGACAGGGTATGAACACTGAAGCTTTCTTT
CASTERQGMNTEAFF
>TRBV18|TRBD1|.|TRBJ1-2
TGTGCCAGCTCACCGTTAGACAGGGGGGCCTATGGCTACACCTTC
CASSPLDRGAYGYTF
>TRBV27|.|.|TRBJ2-3
TGTGCCAGCAGTAACAGGGGAGGGGGCACAGATACGCAGTATTTT
CASSNRGGGTDTQYF
>TRBV5-1|.|once|TRBJ1-1
TGCGCCAGCAGCTTGGACAGTTCAAACACTGAAGCTTTCTTT
CASSLDSSNTEAFF